This T cell receptor (beta chain) was observed in a study of T cells after yellow fever vaccination. Trimming removed 8 bases at V and 11 bases at J, with 21 bases between. CDR1 and CDR2 (germline): MNHEY, SVGAGI. The CDR3 sequence is 13 residues long. TCRdb redid the calling of the 5' RACE reads with MiXCR, one entry per CDR3 protein. The sample lists some 120,000 distinct CDR3 sequences; 15% were seen once. The sequences come from CD8+ T cells sorted from PBMCs, collected 5 days after the yellow fever booster vaccination. This TCR was sampled from a man younger than 35 who received the YFV17D yellow fever vaccine. The chain links TRBV6-5 to TRBJ1-1, with D unclear. CDR3 amino acids: CASQLTGSSWAFF. For the CDR3, the DNA is TGTGCCAGCCAACTGACGGGAAGCTCCTGGGCTTTCTTT.